This T cell receptor beta chain was documented in a study of beta chain features in type 1 diabetes. At the level of the study: Age, gender and cell yields were alike across patients and healthy donors.

Per germline, CDR1 MNHEY and CDR2 SVGAGI. After removal of 5 bases from V and 8 bases from J, the junction contained 5 bases not matched to a gene. This CDR3 has 15 amino acids. Each donor gave one heparinised blood draw averaging around 120 mL. Researchers reported sorting CD4+ naive, central memory, regulatory and stem cell-like memory cells via CD45RO/CCR7/CD25/CD127/CD95/CD27. Purity of each sorted population was above 98%. Since all of the isolated RNA was reverse transcribed, expressed TCRB transcripts were what got sequenced. Only in-frame clones appear in the TCRdb table, and some are missing; sequencing was by immunoSEQ multiplex PCR. The table includes approximately 300,000 clones, about 11% detected once.

The sequence was collected from a woman aged 30 to 39 in good health. Sequenced sample: naive CD4+ T cells from blood. This rearrangement joins TRBV6-5 to TRBJ2-1; 14 nucleotides agree with TRBD2. This CDR3 is CASSRTSGRMYEQFF. The CDR3 coding sequence is TGTGCCAGCAGTCGGACTAGCGGGAGGATGTATGAGCAGTTCTTC.